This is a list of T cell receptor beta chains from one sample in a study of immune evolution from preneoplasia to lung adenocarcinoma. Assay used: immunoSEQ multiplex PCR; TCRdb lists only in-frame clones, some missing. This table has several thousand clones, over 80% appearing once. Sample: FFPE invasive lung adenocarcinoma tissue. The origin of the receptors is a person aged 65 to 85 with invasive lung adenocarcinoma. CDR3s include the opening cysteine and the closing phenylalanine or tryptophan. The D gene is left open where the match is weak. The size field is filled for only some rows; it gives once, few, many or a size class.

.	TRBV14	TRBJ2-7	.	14	TGTGCCAGCAGCCGAATGGGGAGCTCCTACGAGCAGTACTTC	CASSRMGSSYEQYF
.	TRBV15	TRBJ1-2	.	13	TGTGCCACCAGCAGAGAGGAGGGAGACGGCTACACCTTC	CATSREEGDGYTF
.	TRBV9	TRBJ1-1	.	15	TGTGCCAGCAGCGGAGGGACCCTAGGGGACACTGAAGCTTTCTTT	CASSGGTLGDTEAFF
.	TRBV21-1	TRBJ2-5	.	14	TGTGCCAGCACCCCCCGAGCGGCTCAAGAGACCCAGTACTTC	CASTPRAAQETQYF
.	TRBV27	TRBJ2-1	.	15	TGTGCCAGCAGTTTAGCAGGGGCACCCTACAATGAGCAGTTCTTC	CASSLAGAPYNEQFF
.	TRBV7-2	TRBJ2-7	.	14	TGTGCCAGCAGGCCAGGGGGGGGCTCCTACGAGCAGTACTTC	CASRPGGGSYEQYF
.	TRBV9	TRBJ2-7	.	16	TGTGCCAGCAGCGTAGCTACAGGGTCGGGGGCGTACGAGCAGTACTTC	CASSVATGSGAYEQYF
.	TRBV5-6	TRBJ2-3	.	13	TGTGCCAGCAGCTTAGGGAGGACAGATACGCAGTATTTT	CASSLGRTDTQYF
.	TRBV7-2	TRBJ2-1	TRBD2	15	TGTGCCAGCAGCCAAGAGGGACTAGCGGCAAGAGTACGGTTCTTC	CASSQEGLAARVRFF
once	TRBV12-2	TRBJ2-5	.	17	TGTGCAAGTCGCTTAGCGCTGCTTGATGGTAGTCAAGAGACCCAGTACTTC	CASRLALLDGSQETQYF
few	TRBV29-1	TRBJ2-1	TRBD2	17	TGCAGCGGGACGGGACTAGCGGGAGCTTACGTCGGTGATGAGCAGTTCTTC	CSGTGLAGAYVGDEQFF
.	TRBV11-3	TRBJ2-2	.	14	TGTGCCAGCAGCTTACGTAAGAACACCGGGGAGCTGTTTTTT	CASSLRKNTGELFF
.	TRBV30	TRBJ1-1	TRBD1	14	TGTGCCTGGAGCAGGGGGGGGACGACCACTGAAGCTTTCTTT	CAWSRGGTTTEAFF
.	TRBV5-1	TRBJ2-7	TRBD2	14	TGCGCCAGCAGCCCTGGACTAGCCAACTACGAGCAGTACTTC	CASSPGLANYEQYF
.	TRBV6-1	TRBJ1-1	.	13	TGTGCCAGCAGTCTAGGGGAGAACACTGAAGCTTTCTTT	CASSLGENTEAFF
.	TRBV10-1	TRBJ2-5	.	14	TGCGCCAGCTCTGCAAACGGGGGCGCCGAGACCCAGTACTTC	CASSANGGAETQYF
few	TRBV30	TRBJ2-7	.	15	TGTGCCTGGAGCCCACCCGGGGCCCAGGGCTACGAGCAGTACTTC	CAWSPPGAQGYEQYF
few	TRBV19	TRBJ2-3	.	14	TGTGCCAGTAGTATAGTGGGAAGCACAGATACGCAGTATTTT	CASSIVGSTDTQYF
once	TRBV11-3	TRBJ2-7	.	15	TGTGCCAGCAGCCTCTTGACGGGGGCGCTTTACGAGCAGTACTTC	CASSLLTGALYEQYF
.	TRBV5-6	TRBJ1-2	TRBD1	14	TGTGCCAGCAGCTATGGGACAGCCCTATATGGCTACACCTTC	CASSYGTALYGYTF
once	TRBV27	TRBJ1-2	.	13	TGTGCCAGCAGTCGTGAGGGAAACTATGGCTACACCTTC	CASSREGNYGYTF
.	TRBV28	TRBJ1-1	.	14	TGTGCCAGCAGTTTAGGGGGACGAGGCACTGAAGCTTTCTTT	CASSLGGRGTEAFF
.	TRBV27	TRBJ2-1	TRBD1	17	TGTGCCAGCAATCGACAGGGGGCGGTGCTCTCCTACAATGAGCAGTTCTTC	CASNRQGAVLSYNEQFF
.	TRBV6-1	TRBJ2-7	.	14	TGTGCCAGCATTAAAGGTGGCACCTCCTACGAGCAGTACTTC	CASIKGGTSYEQYF
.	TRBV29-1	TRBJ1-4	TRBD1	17	TGCAGCGTTGGTTTAGGGGGCGCCAATTACGCTAATGAAAAACTGTTTTTT	CSVGLGGANYANEKLFF
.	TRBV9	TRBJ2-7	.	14	TGTGCCAGCAGCGTAGAGGACATCTCCTACGAGCAGTACTTC	CASSVEDISYEQYF
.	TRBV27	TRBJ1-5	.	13	TGTGCCACCGGGTGGGGGGGTGGGCAGCCCCAGCATTTT	CATGWGGGQPQHF
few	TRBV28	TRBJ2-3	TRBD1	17	TGTGCCAGCAGTTTAGAGGAACTAGGGGGCCCCCAGGATACGCAGTATTTT	CASSLEELGGPQDTQYF
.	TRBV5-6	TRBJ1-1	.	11	TGTGCCAGCAGCTTTAACTCCGAAGCTTTCTTT	CASSFNSEAFF
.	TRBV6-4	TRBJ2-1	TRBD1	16	TGTGCCAGCAGTTATTCTACAGGGGGGACACACAATGAGCAGTTCTTC	CASSYSTGGTHNEQFF
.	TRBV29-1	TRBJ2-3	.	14	TGCAGCGTCGCCCAGGGATTGGGCACAGATACGCAGTATTTT	CSVAQGLGTDTQYF
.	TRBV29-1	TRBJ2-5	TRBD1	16	TGCAGCGTTGGGGGAGGACAGGGGATACTACAAGAGACCCAGTACTTC	CSVGGGQGILQETQYF
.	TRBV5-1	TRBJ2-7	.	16	TGCGCCAGCAGCGAGGGGGGCGGGAGTACAGTCTACGAGCAGTACTTC	CASSEGGGSTVYEQYF
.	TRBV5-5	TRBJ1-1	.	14	TGTGCCAGTAGTCCCCGCGGGCTGAACACTGAAGCTTTCTTT	CASSPRGLNTEAFF
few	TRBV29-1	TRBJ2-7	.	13	TGCAGCGACCCGACTGGAAGGAGGGCGACACAGTACTTC	CSDPTGRRATQYF
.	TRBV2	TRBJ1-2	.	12	TGTGCCAGCAGTGAAATGGGAATAGGCTACACCTTC	CASSEMGIGYTF
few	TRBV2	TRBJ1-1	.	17	TGTGCCAGCAGTCTCCAAGGGACGGCAATAATGAACACTGAAGCTTTCTTT	CASSLQGTAIMNTEAFF
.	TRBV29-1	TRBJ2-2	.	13	TGCAGCGCACGGGACCCTACAAGTGGGGAGCTGTTTTTT	CSARDPTSGELFF
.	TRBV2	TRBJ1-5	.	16	TGTGCCAGCAGTGCCGAACAGGGAACGAGCAATCAGCCCCAGCATTTT	CASSAEQGTSNQPQHF
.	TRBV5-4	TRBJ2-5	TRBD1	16	TGTGCCAGCAGCAAACCGGGACAGGGACTCCAAGAGACCCAGTACTTC	CASSKPGQGLQETQYF
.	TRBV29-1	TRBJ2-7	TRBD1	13	TGCAGCGTAAGACCCAGGGGGCTAGGTGAGCAGTACTTC	CSVRPRGLGEQYF
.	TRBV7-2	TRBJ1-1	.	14	TGTGCCAGCAGCTTAGACGTTAGGAACACTGAAGCTTTCTTT	CASSLDVRNTEAFF
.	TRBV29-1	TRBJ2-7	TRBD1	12	TGCAGCGTTGACAGGGGGAGAGGAGAGCAGTACTTC	CSVDRGRGEQYF
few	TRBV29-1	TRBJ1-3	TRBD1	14	TGCAGCGTTACGACAGGGGAGGGAGGAAACACCATATATTTT	CSVTTGEGGNTIYF
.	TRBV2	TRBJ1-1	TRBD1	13	TGTGCCAGCAGGAGGGACAGCCAGGCCGTGGCTTTCTTT	CASRRDSQAVAFF
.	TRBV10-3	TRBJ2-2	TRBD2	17	TGTGCCACTATGAACTCAGGACTAGCGGGCAACACCGGGGAGCTGTTTTTT	CATMNSGLAGNTGELFF
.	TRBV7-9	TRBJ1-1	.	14	TGTGCCAGCAGCTTTAACGTCCCGAACACTGAAGCTTTCTTT	CASSFNVPNTEAFF
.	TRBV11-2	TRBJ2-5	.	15	TGTGCCAGCAGCCGCCCCGGGGGAGCTGGGGAGACCCAGTACTTC	CASSRPGGAGETQYF
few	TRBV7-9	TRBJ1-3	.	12	TGTGCCAGCACCCGACAAGGAAACACCATATATTTT	CASTRQGNTIYF
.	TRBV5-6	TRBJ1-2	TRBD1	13	TGTGCCAGCAGGGGACAGGGGGCCTATGGCTACACCTTC	CASRGQGAYGYTF
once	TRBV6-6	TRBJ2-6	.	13	TGTGCCAGCAGTTTGAACGGGGCCAACGTCCTGACTTTC	CASSLNGANVLTF
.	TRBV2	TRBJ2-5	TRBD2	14	TGTGCCAGCAGTGGGGAGGGCGGGGAAGAGACCCAGTACTTC	CASSGEGGEETQYF
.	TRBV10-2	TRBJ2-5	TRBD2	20	TGCGCCATCCCGGCGGGGGGGCTCAGCGGGATGAGTGGGCCGCAAGAGACCCAGTACTTC	CAIPAGGLSGMSGPQETQYF
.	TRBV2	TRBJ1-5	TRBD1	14	TGTGCCAGCCACAGGGGGGTCAGCAATCAGCCCCAGCATTTT	CASHRGVSNQPQHF
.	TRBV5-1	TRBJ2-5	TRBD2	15	TGCGCCAGCAGCTTAGGCGGGAGGGCCGACGAGACCCAGTACTTC	CASSLGGRADETQYF